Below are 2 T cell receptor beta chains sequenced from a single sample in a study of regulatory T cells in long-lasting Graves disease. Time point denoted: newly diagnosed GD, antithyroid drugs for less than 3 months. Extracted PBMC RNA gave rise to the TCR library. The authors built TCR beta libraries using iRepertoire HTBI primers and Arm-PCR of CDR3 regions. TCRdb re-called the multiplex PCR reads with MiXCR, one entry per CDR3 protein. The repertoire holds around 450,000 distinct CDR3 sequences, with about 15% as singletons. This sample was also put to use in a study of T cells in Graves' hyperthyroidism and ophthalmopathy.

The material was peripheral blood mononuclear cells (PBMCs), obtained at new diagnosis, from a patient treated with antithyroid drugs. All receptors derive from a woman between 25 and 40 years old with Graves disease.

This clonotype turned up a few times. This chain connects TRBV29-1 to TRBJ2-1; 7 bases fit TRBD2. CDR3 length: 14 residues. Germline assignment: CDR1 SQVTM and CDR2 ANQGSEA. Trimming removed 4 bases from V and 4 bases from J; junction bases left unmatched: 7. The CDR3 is CSVVQIAGYNEQFF. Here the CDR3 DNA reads TGCAGCGTTGTCCAAATAGCGGGTTACAATGAGCAGTTCTTC.

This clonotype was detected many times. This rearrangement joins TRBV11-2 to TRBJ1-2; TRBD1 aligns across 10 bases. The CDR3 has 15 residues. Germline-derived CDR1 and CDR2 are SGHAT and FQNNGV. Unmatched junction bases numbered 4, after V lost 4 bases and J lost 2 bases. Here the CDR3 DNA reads TGTGCCAGCAGCTCCAGGACAGGGGGAAACTATGGCTACACCTTC. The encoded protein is CASSSRTGGNYGYTF.